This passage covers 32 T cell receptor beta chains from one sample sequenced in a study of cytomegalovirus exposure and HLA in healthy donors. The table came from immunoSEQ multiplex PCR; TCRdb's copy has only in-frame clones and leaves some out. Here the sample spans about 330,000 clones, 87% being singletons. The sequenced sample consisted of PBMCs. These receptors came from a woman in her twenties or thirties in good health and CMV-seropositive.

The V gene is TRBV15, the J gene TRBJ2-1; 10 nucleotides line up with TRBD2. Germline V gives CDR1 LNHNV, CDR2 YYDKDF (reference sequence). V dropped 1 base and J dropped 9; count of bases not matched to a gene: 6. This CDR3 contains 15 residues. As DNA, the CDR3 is TGTGCCACCAGCAGAGTCTCCCTAGCGGGGGTTGAGCAGTTCTTC. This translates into CATSRVSLAGVEQFF.

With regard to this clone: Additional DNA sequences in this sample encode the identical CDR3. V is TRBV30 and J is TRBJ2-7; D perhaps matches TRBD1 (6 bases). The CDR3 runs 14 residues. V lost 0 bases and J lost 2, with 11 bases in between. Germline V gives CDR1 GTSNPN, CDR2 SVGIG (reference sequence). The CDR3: CAWSVGTGPYEQYF. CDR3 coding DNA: TGTGCCTGGAGTGTGGGTACAGGGCCCTACGAGCAGTACTTC.

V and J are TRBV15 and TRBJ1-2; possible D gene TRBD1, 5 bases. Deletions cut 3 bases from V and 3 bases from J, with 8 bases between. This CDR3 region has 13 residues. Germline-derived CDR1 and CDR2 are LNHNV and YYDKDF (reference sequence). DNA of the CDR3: TGTGCCACCAGCAGCGGGACGTACTATGGCTACACCTTC. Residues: CATSSGTYYGYTF.

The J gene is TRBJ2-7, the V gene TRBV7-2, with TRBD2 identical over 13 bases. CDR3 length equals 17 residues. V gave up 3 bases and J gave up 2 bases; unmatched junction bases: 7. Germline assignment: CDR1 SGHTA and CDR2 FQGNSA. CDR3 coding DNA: TGTGCCAGCAGCTTGCCCACGACTAGCGGGGGGCCCTACGAGCAGTACTTC. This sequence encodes CASSLPTTSGGPYEQYF.

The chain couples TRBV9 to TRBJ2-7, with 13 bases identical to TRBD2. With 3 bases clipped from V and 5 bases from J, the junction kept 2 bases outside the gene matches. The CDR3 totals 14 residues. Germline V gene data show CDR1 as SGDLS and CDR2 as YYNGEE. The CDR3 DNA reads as TGTGCCAGCAGCGGGACTAGCGGGAGCCACGAGCAGTACTTC. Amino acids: CASSGTSGSHEQYF.

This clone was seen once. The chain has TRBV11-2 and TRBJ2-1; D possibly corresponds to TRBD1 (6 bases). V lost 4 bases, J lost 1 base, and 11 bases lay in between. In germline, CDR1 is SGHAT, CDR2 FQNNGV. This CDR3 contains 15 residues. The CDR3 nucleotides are TGTGCCAGCAGCTCGGGACACTCTTCCTACAATGAGCAGTTCTTC. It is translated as CASSSGHSSYNEQFF.

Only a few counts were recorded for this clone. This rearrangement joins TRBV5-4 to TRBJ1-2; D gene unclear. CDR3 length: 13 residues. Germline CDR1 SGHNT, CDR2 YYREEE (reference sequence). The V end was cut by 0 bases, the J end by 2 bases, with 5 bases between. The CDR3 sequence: CASSLGPNYGYTF. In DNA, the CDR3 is TGTGCCAGCAGCTTGGGACCAAACTATGGCTACACCTTC.

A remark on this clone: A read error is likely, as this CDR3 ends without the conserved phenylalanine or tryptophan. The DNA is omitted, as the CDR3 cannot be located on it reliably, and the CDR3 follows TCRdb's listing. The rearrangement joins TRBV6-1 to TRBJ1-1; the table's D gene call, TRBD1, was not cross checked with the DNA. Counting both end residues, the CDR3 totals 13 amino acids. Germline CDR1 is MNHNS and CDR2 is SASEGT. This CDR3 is CASSVSEDRFYTC.

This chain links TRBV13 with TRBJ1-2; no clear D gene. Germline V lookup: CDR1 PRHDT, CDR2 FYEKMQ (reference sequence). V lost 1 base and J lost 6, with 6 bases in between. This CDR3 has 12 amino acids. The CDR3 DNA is TGTGCCAGCAGCTTAGTTCCGGATGGCTACACCTTC. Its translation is CASSLVPDGYTF.

The CDR3 loop reads CASSVQDHEQYF. Written as DNA, the CDR3 is TGTGCCAGCAGTGTTCAGGATCACGAGCAGTACTTC. The chain joins TRBV6-1 to TRBJ2-7; D remains unclear. From germline, CDR1 is MNHNS and CDR2 SASEGT. This CDR3 is built from 12 residues. The V end lost 4 bases, the J end lost 5 bases, and 9 bases lay between the germline ends.

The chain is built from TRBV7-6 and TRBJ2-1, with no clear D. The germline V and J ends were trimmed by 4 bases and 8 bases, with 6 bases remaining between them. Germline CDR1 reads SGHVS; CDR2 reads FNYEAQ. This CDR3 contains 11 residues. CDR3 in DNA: TGTGCCAGCAGCTCCCGGGATGAGCAGTTCTTC. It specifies CASSSRDEQFF.

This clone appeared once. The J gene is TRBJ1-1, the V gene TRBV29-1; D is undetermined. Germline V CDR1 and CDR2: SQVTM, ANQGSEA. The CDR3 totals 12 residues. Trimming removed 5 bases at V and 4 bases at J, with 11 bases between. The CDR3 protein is CSVRHLTTEAFF. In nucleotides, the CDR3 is TGCAGCGTTCGACACCTAACCACTGAAGCTTTCTTT.

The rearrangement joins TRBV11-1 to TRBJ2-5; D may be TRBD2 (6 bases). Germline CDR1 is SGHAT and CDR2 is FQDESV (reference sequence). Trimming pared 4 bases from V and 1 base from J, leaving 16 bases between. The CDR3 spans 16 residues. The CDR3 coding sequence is TGTGCCAGCAGCTCCGTAGCGGATTCTCCCCAAGAGACCCAGTACTTC. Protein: CASSSVADSPQETQYF.

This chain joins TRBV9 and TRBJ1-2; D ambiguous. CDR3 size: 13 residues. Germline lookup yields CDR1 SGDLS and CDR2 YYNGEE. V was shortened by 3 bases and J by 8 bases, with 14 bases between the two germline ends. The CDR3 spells CASSGDKGVGYTF. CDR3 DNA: TGTGCCAGCAGCGGGGATAAAGGAGTCGGCTACACCTTC.

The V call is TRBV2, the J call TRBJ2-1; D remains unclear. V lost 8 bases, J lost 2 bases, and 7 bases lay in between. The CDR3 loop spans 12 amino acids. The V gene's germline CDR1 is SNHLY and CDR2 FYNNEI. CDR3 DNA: TGTGCCAGCGCCCCCCCCTACAATGAGCAGTTCTTC. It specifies CASAPPYNEQFF.

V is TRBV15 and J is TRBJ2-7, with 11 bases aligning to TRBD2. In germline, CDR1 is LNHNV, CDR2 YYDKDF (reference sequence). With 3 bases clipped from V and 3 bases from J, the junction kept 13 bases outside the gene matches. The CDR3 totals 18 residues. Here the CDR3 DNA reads TGTGCCACCAGCAGCCCCCCGAAACTAGCGGGGGAGAGCTACGAGCAGTACTTC. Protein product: CATSSPPKLAGESYEQYF.

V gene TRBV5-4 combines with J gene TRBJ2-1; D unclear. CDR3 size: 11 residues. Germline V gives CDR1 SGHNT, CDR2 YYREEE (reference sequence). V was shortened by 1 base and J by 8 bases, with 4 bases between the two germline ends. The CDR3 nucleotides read TGTGCCAGCAGCTTGTTAGATGAGCAGTTCTTC. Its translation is CASSLLDEQFF.

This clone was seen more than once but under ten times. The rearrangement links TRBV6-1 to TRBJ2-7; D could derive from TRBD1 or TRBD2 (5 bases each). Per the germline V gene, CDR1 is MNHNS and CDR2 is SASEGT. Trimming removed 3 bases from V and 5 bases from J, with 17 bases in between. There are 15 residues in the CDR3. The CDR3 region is CASSEGEGVMDEQYF. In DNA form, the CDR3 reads TGTGCCAGCAGTGAGGGGGAAGGGGTGATGGACGAGCAGTACTTC.

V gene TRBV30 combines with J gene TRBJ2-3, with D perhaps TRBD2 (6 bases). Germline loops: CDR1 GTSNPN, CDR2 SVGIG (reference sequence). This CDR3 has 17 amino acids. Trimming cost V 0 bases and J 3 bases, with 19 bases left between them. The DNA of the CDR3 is TGTGCCTGGAGTGTTGGAGGGGCCCGGGAGTTAACAGATACGCAGTATTTT. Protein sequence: CAWSVGGARELTDTQYF.

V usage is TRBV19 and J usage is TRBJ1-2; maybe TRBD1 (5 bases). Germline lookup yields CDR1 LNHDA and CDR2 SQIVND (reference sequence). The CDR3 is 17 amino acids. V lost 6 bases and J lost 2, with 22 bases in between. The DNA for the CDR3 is TGTGCCAGTAGAATATCCTCTGTGGGGCGGAGCAACTATGGCTACACCTTC. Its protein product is CASRISSVGRSNYGYTF.

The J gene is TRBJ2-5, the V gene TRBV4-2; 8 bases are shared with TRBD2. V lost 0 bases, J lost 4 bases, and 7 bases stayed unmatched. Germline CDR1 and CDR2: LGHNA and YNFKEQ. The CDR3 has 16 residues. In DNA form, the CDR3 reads TGTGCCAGCAGCCAAGAACCAGCGGGGGAGGGAGAGACCCAGTACTTC. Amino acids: CASSQEPAGEGETQYF.

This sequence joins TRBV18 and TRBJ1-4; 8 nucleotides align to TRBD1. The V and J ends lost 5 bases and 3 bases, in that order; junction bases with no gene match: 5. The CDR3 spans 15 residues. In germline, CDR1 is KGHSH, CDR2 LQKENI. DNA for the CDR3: TGTGCCAGCTCATCCGACAGGGGATCTAATGAAAAACTGTTTTTT. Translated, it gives CASSSDRGSNEKLFF.

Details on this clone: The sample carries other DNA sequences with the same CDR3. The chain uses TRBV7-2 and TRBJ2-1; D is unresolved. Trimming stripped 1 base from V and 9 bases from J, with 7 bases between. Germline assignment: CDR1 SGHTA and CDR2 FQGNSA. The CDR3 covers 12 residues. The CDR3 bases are TGTGCCAGCAGCTTAGTAGGGATTGAGCAGTTCTTC. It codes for CASSLVGIEQFF.

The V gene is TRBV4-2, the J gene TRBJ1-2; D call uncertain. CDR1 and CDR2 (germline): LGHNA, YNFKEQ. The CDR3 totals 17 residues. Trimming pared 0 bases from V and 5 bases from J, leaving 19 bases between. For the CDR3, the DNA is TGTGCCAGCAGCCAAGATAGTAGTGGGGTGAAGGTTTATGGCTACACCTTC. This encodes CASSQDSSGVKVYGYTF.

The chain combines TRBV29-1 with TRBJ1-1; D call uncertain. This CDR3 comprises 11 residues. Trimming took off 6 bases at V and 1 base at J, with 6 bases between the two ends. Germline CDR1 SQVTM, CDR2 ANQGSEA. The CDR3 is CSVATNTEAFF. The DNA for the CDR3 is TGCAGCGTAGCGACGAACACTGAAGCTTTCTTT. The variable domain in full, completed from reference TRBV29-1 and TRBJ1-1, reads SAVISQKPSRDICQRGTSLTIQCQVDSQVTMMFWYRQQPGQSLTLIATANQGSEATYESGFVIDKFPISRPNLTFSTLTVSNMSPEDSSIYLCSVATNTEAFFGQGTRLTVV.

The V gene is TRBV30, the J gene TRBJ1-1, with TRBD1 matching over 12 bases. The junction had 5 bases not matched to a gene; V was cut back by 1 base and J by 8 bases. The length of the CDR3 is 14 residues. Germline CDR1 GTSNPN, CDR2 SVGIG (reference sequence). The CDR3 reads CAWSEGTGGAEAFF. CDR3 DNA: TGTGCCTGGAGTGAAGGGACAGGGGGCGCGGAAGCTTTCTTT.

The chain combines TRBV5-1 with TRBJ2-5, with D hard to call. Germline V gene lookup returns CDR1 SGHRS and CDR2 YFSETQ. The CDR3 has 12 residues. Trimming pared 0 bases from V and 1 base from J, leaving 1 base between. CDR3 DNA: TGCGCCAGCAGCTTGGCCCAAGAGACCCAGTACTTC. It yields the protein CASSLAQETQYF.

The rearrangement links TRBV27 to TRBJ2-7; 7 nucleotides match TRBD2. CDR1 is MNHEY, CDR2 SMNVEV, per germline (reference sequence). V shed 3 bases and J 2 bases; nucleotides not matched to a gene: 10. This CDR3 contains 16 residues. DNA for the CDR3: TGTGCCAGCAGTTTCTTATTCCGGGGGGTTCCCTACGAGCAGTACTTC. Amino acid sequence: CASSFLFRGVPYEQYF.

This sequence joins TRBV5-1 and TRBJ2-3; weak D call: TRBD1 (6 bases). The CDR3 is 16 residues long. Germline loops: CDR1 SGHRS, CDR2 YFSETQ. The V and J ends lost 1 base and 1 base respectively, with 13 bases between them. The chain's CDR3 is CASSLLRTVRTDTQYF. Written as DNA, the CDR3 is TGCGCCAGCAGCTTGCTTCGGACAGTACGCACAGATACGCAGTATTTT.

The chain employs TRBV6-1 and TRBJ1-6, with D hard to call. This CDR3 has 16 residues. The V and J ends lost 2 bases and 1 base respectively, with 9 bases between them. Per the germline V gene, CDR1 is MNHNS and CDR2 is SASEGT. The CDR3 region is CASSETGVSYNSPLHF. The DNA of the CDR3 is TGTGCCAGCAGTGAAACTGGGGTATCCTATAATTCACCCCTCCACTTT.

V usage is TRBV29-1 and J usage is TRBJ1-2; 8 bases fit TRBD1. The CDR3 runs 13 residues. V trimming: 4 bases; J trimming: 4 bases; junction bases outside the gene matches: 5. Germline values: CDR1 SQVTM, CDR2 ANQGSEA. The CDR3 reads CSVVAGTGYGYTF. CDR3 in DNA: TGCAGCGTTGTCGCCGGGACAGGCTATGGCTACACCTTC.

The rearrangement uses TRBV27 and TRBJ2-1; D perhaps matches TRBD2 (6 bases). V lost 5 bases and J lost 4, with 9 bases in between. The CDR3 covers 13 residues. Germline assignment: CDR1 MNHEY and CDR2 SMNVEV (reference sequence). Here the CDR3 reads CASSRAGYNEQFF. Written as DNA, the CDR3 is TGTGCCAGCAGTCGGGCGGGATACAATGAGCAGTTCTTC.